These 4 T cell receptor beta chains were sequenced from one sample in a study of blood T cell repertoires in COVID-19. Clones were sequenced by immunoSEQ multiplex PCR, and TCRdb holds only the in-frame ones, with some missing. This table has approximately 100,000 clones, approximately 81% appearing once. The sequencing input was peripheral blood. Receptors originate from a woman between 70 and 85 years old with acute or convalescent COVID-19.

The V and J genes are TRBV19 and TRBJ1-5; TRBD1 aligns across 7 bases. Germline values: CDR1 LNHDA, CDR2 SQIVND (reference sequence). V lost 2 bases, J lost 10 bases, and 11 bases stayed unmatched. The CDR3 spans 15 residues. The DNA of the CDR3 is TGTGCCAGTAGTATAACTGGGACAGACCCGTCCCCCCAGCATTTT. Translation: CASSITGTDPSPQHF.

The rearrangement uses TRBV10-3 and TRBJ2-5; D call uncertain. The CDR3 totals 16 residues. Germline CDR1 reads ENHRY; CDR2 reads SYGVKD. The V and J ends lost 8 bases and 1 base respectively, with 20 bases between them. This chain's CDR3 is CAIGESRDIIQETQYF. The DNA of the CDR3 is TGTGCCATCGGCGAATCCCGCGACATAATCCAAGAGACCCAGTACTTC.

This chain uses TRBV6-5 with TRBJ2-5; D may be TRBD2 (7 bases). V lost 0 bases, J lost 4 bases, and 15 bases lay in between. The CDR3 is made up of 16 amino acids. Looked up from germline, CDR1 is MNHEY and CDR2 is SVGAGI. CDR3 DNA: TGTGCCAGCAGTTACTCGGGGGGGCGGATCTCAGAGACCCAGTACTTC. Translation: CASSYSGGRISETQYF.

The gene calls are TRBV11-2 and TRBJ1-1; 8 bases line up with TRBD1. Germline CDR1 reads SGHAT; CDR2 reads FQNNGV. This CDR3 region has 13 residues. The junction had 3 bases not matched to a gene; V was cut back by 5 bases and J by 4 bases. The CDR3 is CASSRTGPTEAFF. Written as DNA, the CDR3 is TGTGCCAGCAGCCGGACAGGGCCCACTGAAGCTTTCTTT.